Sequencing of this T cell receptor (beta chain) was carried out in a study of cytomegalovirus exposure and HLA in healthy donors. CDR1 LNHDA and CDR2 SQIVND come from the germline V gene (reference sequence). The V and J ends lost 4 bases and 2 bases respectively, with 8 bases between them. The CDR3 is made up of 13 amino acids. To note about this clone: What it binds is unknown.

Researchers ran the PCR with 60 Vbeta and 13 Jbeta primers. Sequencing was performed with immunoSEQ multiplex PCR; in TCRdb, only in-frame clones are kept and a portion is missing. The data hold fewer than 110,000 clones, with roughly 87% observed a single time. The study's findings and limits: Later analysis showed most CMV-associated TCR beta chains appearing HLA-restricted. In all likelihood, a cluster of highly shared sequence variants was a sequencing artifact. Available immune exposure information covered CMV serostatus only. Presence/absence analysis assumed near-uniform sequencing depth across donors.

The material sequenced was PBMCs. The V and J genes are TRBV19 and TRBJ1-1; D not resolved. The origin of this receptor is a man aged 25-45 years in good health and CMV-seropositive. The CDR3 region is CASSTRVNTEAFF. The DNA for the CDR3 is TGTGCCAGTAGTACCCGAGTAAACACTGAAGCTTTCTTT. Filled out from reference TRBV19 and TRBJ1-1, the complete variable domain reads DGGITQSPKYLFRKEGQNVTLSCEQNLNHDAMYWYRQDPGQGLRLIYYSQIVNDFQKGDIAEGYSVSREKKESFPLTVTSAQKNPTAFYLCASSTRVNTEAFFGQGTRLTVV.